Presented here are 24 T cell receptor beta chains from one specimen sequenced in a study of blood T cell repertoires in COVID-19. Some clones are missing from TCRdb's copy, which holds only in-frame ones; the method was immunoSEQ multiplex PCR. The table lists roughly 84,000 clones, roughly 80% of them singletons. Material: peripheral blood. Every receptor here comes from a woman in her 50s with acute or convalescent COVID-19.

This clone was observed a single time. This chain connects TRBV28 to TRBJ1-5; TRBD1 matches at 8 bases. V was clipped by 8 bases and J by 2 bases; unmatched bases: 8. The CDR3 covers 15 residues. The germline V gene has CDR1 MDHEN and CDR2 SYDVKM. This chain's CDR3 is CASLLDRVGNQPQHF. CDR3 bases: TGTGCCAGCCTCTTGGACAGGGTAGGCAATCAGCCCCAGCATTTT.

The chain uses TRBV4-1 and TRBJ1-1; TRBD1 matches 9 bases. The CDR3 runs 15 residues. Germline V lookup: CDR1 MGHRA, CDR2 YSYEKL. With 3 bases clipped from V and 6 bases from J, the junction kept 8 bases outside the gene matches. CDR3 sequence reads: CASSQRTGDGAEAFF. In DNA, the CDR3 is TGCGCCAGCAGCCAGCGGACAGGGGATGGTGCTGAAGCTTTCTTT.

The V call is TRBV4-2, the J call TRBJ1-2, with 9 bases aligning to TRBD1. The J segment lost 7 bases and the V segment lost 4 bases, leaving 10 bases of the junction unmatched. Germline CDR1 and CDR2: LGHNA and YNFKEQ. This CDR3 region has 15 residues. CDR3 bases: TGTGCCAGCAGCCGCAGTGGGGACAGGGATAGTGGCTACACCTTC. It yields the protein CASSRSGDRDSGYTF.

J is TRBJ1-2 and V is TRBV9; TRBD1 might be the D (5 bases). The CDR3 has 15 amino acids. The germline V gene has CDR1 SGDLS and CDR2 YYNGEE. Trimming took off 2 bases at V and 1 base at J, with 12 bases between the two ends. CDR3 bases: TGTGCCAGCAGCGTCTCCAGGGATCTTAACTATGGCTACACCTTC. Protein product: CASSVSRDLNYGYTF.

This clone was observed a single time. The chain uses TRBV27 and TRBJ1-2, with a weak D call TRBD1 (6 bases). This CDR3 is built from 14 residues. V was cut by 8 bases and J by 4 bases, with 17 bases left in between. CDR1 and CDR2 (germline): MNHEY, SMNVEV (reference sequence). The CDR3 sequence: CASWGGGLLYGYTF. CDR3 sequence (DNA): TGTGCCAGCTGGGGAGGGGGACTACTCTATGGCTACACCTTC.

This clone showed up just once. The chain employs TRBV2 and TRBJ1-2, with 7 nucleotides matching TRBD1. V lost 4 bases and J lost 0; bases outside the gene matches: 8. The CDR3 is 16 amino acids. Looked up from germline, CDR1 is SNHLY and CDR2 is FYNNEI. The CDR3 DNA reads TGTGCCAGCAGTGTTGGGACAGCCTCGACTAACTATGGCTACACCTTC. Its protein is CASSVGTASTNYGYTF.

The chain couples TRBV24-1 to TRBJ1-1; weak D call: TRBD1 (6 bases). This CDR3 has 12 residues. V lost 5 bases and J 12 bases, leaving 15 bases between the germline ends. Germline CDR1 is KGHDR and CDR2 is SFDVKD. This chain's CDR3 is CATSVSGRGTFF. The CDR3 DNA reads as TGTGCCACCAGTGTGTCTGGAAGGGGGACTTTCTTT.

This chain uses TRBV7-9 with TRBJ1-3, with D perhaps TRBD1 (6 bases). Germline CDR1 reads SEHNR; CDR2 reads FQNEAQ (reference sequence). The CDR3 contains 18 residues. Trimming cost V 5 bases and J 0 bases, with 20 bases left between them. The DNA for the CDR3 is TGTGCCAGCAGCCGATTCCCGACAGGAGCTAACTCTGGAAACACCATATATTTT. Protein sequence: CASSRFPTGANSGNTIYF.

This chain links TRBV3-1 (or the pseudogene TRBV3-2) with TRBJ2-2; D might be TRBD1 (6 bases). V gave up 0 bases and J gave up 5 bases, with 16 bases separating them. The CDR3 runs to 17 residues. Germline CDR1 reads LGHDT; CDR2 reads YNNKEL (reference sequence). CDR3 nucleotide sequence: TGTGCCAGCAGCCAAGATCAGAGTTTGAGGGGGACCGGGGAGCTGTTTTTT. This sequence encodes CASSQDQSLRGTGELFF.

The chain uses TRBV9 and TRBJ2-7, with D possibly being TRBD2 (5 bases). This CDR3 spans 14 amino acids. Per the germline V gene, CDR1 is SGDLS and CDR2 is YYNGEE. Between the trimmed V and J ends, which lost 3 bases and 0 bases, there was a span of 10 bases. CDR3 sequence: CASSADLNSYEQYF. CDR3 DNA sequence: TGTGCCAGCAGCGCGGACTTAAACTCCTACGAGCAGTACTTC.

The chain is built from TRBV6-5 and TRBJ1-5; D ambiguous. Germline V gene lookup returns CDR1 MNHEY and CDR2 SVGAGI. There are 14 residues in the CDR3. Trimming took 6 bases from V and 2 from J, leaving 11 bases between them. CDR3 in DNA: TGTGCCAGCAGCACTATGGCGGGCAATCAGCCCCAGCATTTT. It translates to CASSTMAGNQPQHF.

The rearrangement uses TRBV28 and TRBJ1-2, with a weak D call TRBD1 (5 bases). The CDR3 runs 13 residues. Germline-derived CDR1 and CDR2 are MDHEN and SYDVKM. Trimming removed 2 bases from V and 4 bases from J, with 8 bases in between. The CDR3, as DNA: TGTGCCAGCAGTTTAGGGGGGAGCTATGGCTACACCTTC. Its translation: CASSLGGSYGYTF.

The rearrangement uses TRBV3-1 (or the pseudogene TRBV3-2) and TRBJ1-3; no clear D gene. Trimming took 0 bases from V and 4 from J, leaving 22 bases between them. The CDR3 is 19 residues long. Germline lookup yields CDR1 LGHDT and CDR2 YNNKEL (reference sequence). CDR3 protein: CASSQDLVTRLSPGNTIYF. The CDR3 DNA reads TGTGCCAGCAGCCAAGATCTCGTTACCAGACTTTCCCCCGGAAACACCATATATTTT.

The J gene is TRBJ1-3, the V gene TRBV18, with no clear D. This CDR3 is built from 14 residues. Trimming removed 0 bases at V and 9 bases at J, with 12 bases between. Germline CDR1 is KGHSH and CDR2 is LQKENI. The DNA for the CDR3 is TGTGCCAGCTCACCACCGGGTTTGGGGAGCACCATATATTTT. Protein: CASSPPGLGSTIYF.

The chain combines TRBV6-4 with TRBJ1-1, with D uncertain. The germline gives CDR1 MRHNA, CDR2 SNTAGT. The CDR3 has 13 amino acids. V lost 4 bases to trimming and J lost 2 bases, with 8 bases between them. The CDR3 DNA sequence: TGTGCCAGCAGTGTTAAGACAAACACTGAAGCTTTCTTT. This sequence encodes CASSVKTNTEAFF.

V gene TRBV27 combines with J gene TRBJ2-1; 9 bases fit TRBD1. The length of the CDR3 is 14 residues. V trimming: 7 bases; J trimming: 4 bases; junction bases outside the gene matches: 5. Germline V lookup: CDR1 MNHEY, CDR2 SMNVEV (reference sequence). The CDR3 DNA reads TGTGCCAGCAAGGGACAGGGTCCGTACAATGAGCAGTTCTTC. It encodes CASKGQGPYNEQFF.

This chain links TRBV5-6 with TRBJ1-2; D not resolved. Per germline, CDR1 SGHDT and CDR2 YYEEEE. Trimming left V 4 bases short and J 6 bases short, with 16 bases between. This CDR3 region has 14 residues. The CDR3 loop is CASSPTWSSHGYTF. Here the CDR3 DNA reads TGTGCCAGCAGCCCCACATGGAGCTCCCATGGCTACACCTTC.

This sequence joins TRBV28 and TRBJ1-1, with D perhaps TRBD1 (5 bases). The V gene lost 5 bases and the J gene lost 11 bases, with 18 bases spanning the gap. Germline lookup yields CDR1 MDHEN and CDR2 SYDVKM. This CDR3 is 13 amino acids long. CDR3 region: CASSRPGTASAFF. The CDR3 bases are TGTGCCAGCAGTCGTCCCGGGACTGCGAGCGCTTTCTTT.

The J gene is TRBJ2-2, the V gene TRBV11-2; D is ambiguous. Germline V gene data show CDR1 as SGHAT and CDR2 as FQNNGV. The V end was cut by 0 bases, the J end by 5 bases, with 7 bases between. The CDR3 has 14 residues. Here the CDR3 reads CASSLDPRTGELFF. CDR3 nucleotides: TGTGCCAGCAGCTTAGATCCCCGGACCGGGGAGCTGTTTTTT.

This clone was seen only once. The gene calls are TRBV6-1 and TRBJ2-5, with 9 bases lining up with TRBD2. The V gene end was trimmed by 1 base and the J gene end by 6 bases; junction bases not matched to a gene: 9. CDR1 and CDR2 (germline): MNHNS, SASEGT. The CDR3 contains 16 residues. CDR3 coding DNA: TGTGCCAGCAGTGAAGGCGGGGGGGCCCCAGGGAAGACCCAGTACTTC. This gives the protein CASSEGGGAPGKTQYF.

The chain uses TRBV11-2 and TRBJ1-1; 7 bases match TRBD1. V lost 5 bases to trimming and J lost 2 bases; unmatched junction nucleotides: 8. The length of the CDR3 is 15 residues. Germline lookup yields CDR1 SGHAT and CDR2 FQNNGV. The CDR3 sequence: CASSPGQFLNTEAFF. The CDR3 nucleotides read TGTGCCAGCAGCCCGGGACAGTTTTTAAACACTGAAGCTTTCTTT.

The chain links TRBV5-1 to TRBJ1-6; D gene uncertain. Germline lookup yields CDR1 SGHRS and CDR2 YFSETQ. The length of the CDR3 is 15 residues. Trimming removed 3 bases at V and 6 bases at J, with 13 bases between. CDR3: CASSYGSGGNSPLHF. The CDR3 coding sequence is TGCGCCAGCAGCTACGGATCGGGAGGTAATTCACCCCTCCACTTT.

The V call is TRBV6-5, the J call TRBJ1-2; 7 bases are shared with TRBD1. This CDR3 is 15 amino acids long. The V segment lost 4 bases and the J segment 4 bases; nucleotides outside the gene matches: 9. The germline V gene has CDR1 MNHEY and CDR2 SVGAGI. The CDR3 sequence is CASSSSRGLGYGYTF. CDR3 sequence (DNA): TGTGCCAGCAGTTCAAGCAGGGGGTTGGGCTATGGCTACACCTTC.

The gene calls are TRBV5-1 and TRBJ1-2; TRBD1 matches at 12 bases. This CDR3 contains 15 residues. Per germline, CDR1 SGHRS and CDR2 YFSETQ. Trimming cost V 3 bases and J 3 bases; bases outside gene matches: 3. The CDR3 sequence is CASSSGTGGDYGYTF. Here the CDR3 DNA reads TGCGCCAGCAGCTCCGGGACAGGGGGCGACTATGGCTACACCTTC.